These T cell receptor beta chains were read from a single sample in a study of CD8+ T cells in alopecia areata. Sequencing used immunoSEQ multiplex PCR; TCRdb keeps in-frame clones, though not all of them. The sample lists 90,000 to 100,000 clones; roughly 47% were seen once. Material for sequencing was CD4+ T cells sorted from blood. The receptors were sampled from a human donor with alopecia areata. Each CDR3 is given with its conserved first and last residue. The D gene is left open where the match is weak. Part of the rows lack a size; the others show once, few, many or a class for expanded clones.

d_call cdr3_length clone_size j_call v_call cdr3_nt cdr3_aa
TRBD1 16 . TRBJ2-2 TRBV7-3 TGTGCCAGCGGACCCTACGGGACAGGGAGCACCGGGGAGCTGTTTTTT CASGPYGTGSTGELFF
. 18 few TRBJ2-4 TRBV23-1 TGCGCCAGCAGTCAATCCATTAAGCTGGTTATAGCCAAAAACATTCAGTACTTC CASSQSIKLVIAKNIQYF
. 16 . TRBJ2-3 TRBV2 TGTGCCAGCAGTGAAATTCGTATTGGGGGCGCAGATACGCAGTATTTT CASSEIRIGGADTQYF
. 14 once TRBJ1-1 TRBV28 TGTGCCAGCAGCCCCCGCAGTTTCACGTCTGAAGCTTTCTTT CASSPRSFTSEAFF
. 15 few TRBJ2-3 TRBV15 TGTGCCACCAGCTTCAGGGACCCCCGCACAGATACGCAGTATTTT CATSFRDPRTDTQYF
. 14 . TRBJ2-5 TRBV5-1 TGCGCCAGCAGCTTGGCCAGCAGGGAAGAGACCCAGTACTTC CASSLASREETQYF
. 14 few TRBJ2-7 TRBV5-1 TGCGCCAGCAGCTTGGTACAGAGCTCCTACGAGCAGTACTTC CASSLVQSSYEQYF
. 13 . TRBJ1-5 TRBV30 TGTGCCTGGAGAGGAGGGAATAATCAGCCCCAGCATTTT CAWRGGNNQPQHF
. 12 . TRBJ2-7 TRBV30 TGTGCCTGGCAACGAGGTTTGGTCGAGCAGTACTTC CAWQRGLVEQYF
. 14 . TRBJ2-7 TRBV7-2 TGTGCCAGCAGCTTAGATCCACAGACCTACGAGCAGTACTTC CASSLDPQTYEQYF
. 13 few TRBJ2-1 TRBV4-3 TGCGCCAGCAGCCAAACCGTGGTGACCGAGCGGTTCTTC CASSQTVVTERFF
. 14 . TRBJ2-1 TRBV29-1 TGCAGCGTTGAGTGGGACACGGGGATGAATGAGCAGTTCTTC CSVEWDTGMNEQFF
. 14 . TRBJ1-5 TRBV6-5 TGTGCCAGCAGTTACTCCGCGCTTGGGCAGCCCCAGCATTTT CASSYSALGQPQHF
. 13 . TRBJ2-7 TRBV29-1 TGCAGCGTGGGCCGGGACCTAACCTACGAGCAGTACTTC CSVGRDLTYEQYF
. 13 . TRBJ2-7 TRBV29-1 TGCAGCGTTGACGGGGACTCGACCTACGAGCAGTACTTC CSVDGDSTYEQYF
. 15 . TRBJ2-1 TRBV28 TGTGCCAGCAGTTTAGGCAGGGTTCTCTACAATGAGCAGTTCTTC CASSLGRVLYNEQFF
. 11 . TRBJ2-3 TRBV7-2 TGTGCCAGCAGCTTAGAAAGTACGCAGTATTTT CASSLESTQYF
. 13 once TRBJ2-7 TRBV27 TGTGCCAGCAGTTTCAATCCGTCCTACGAGCAGTACTTC CASSFNPSYEQYF
. 12 . TRBJ2-7 TRBV29-1 TGCAGCGGTGTGGGGCAGTCCTACGAGCAGTACTTC CSGVGQSYEQYF
. 13 . TRBJ1-5 TRBV7-9 TGTGCCAGCAGCGCGGGGTTCAATCAGCCCCAGCATTTT CASSAGFNQPQHF
. 13 few TRBJ2-3 TRBV28 TGTGCCAGCAGTTCCGGAGGCACAGATACGCAGTATTTT CASSSGGTDTQYF
TRBD1 15 . TRBJ1-6 TRBV5-1 TGCGCCAGCAGCTATCGACAGGGAGCTAATTCACCCCTCCACTTT CASSYRQGANSPLHF
. 15 few TRBJ2-3 TRBV29-1 TGCAGCGTTGAATTCGCCGCTAAGGGCACAGATACGCAGTATTTT CSVEFAAKGTDTQYF
. 13 . TRBJ1-1 TRBV19 TGTGCCAGTAGTCAGGGGCGCGACACTGAAGCTTTCTTT CASSQGRDTEAFF
. 13 . TRBJ2-1 TRBV5-5 TGTGCCAGCAGCTTGGGCGACGGGAATGAGCAGTTCTTC CASSLGDGNEQFF
. 13 . TRBJ1-5 TRBV5-1 TGCGCCAGCAGTACAGGGTCGAATCAGCCCCAGCATTTT CASSTGSNQPQHF
TRBD1 16 . TRBJ2-7 TRBV7-2 TGTGCCAGCAGCTTGTCCGGGACAGGGGCCCCCCACGAGCAGTACTTC CASSLSGTGAPHEQYF
. 14 . TRBJ2-1 TRBV30 TGTGCCTGGAGCTCCGCGGGACCCCCCAATGAGCAGTTCTTC CAWSSAGPPNEQFF
. 13 . TRBJ2-5 TRBV29-1 TGCAGCGTTGTGGAGACTAGTAGAGAGACCCAGTACTTC CSVVETSRETQYF
. 15 . TRBJ1-3 TRBV29-1 TGCAGCGTTGGGTTAGGCCTCACCTCTGGAAACACCATATATTTT CSVGLGLTSGNTIYF
. 11 once TRBJ1-1 TRBV2 TGTGCCAGCAGTGAGACCTCTGAAGCTTTCTTT CASSETSEAFF
. 14 . TRBJ2-3 TRBV6-5 TGTGCCAGCACCCCCCGGGGGGCCCCAGATACGCAGTATTTT CASTPRGAPDTQYF
. 16 few TRBJ2-5 TRBV11-2 TGTGCCAGCAGCCCACGACTTGGGTCCGCTCAAGAGACCCAGTACTTC CASSPRLGSAQETQYF
. 12 few TRBJ2-3 TRBV30 TGTGCCTGGAGGGGGACGGCAGATACGCAGTATTTT CAWRGTADTQYF
. 15 . TRBJ2-3 TRBV28 TGTGCCAGCAGTTTACAGGGTATGAGCACAGATACGCAGTATTTT CASSLQGMSTDTQYF
TRBD1 13 . TRBJ1-5 TRBV29-1 TGCAGCGTTGTGGGGGACAGGAATCAGCCCCAGCATTTT CSVVGDRNQPQHF
. 14 . TRBJ1-2 TRBV30 TGTGCCTGGAGGTTCACAGGGTCTAGCTATGGCTACACCTTC CAWRFTGSSYGYTF
TRBD2 16 few TRBJ2-1 TRBV29-1 TGCAGCGTTCGAGACTATGGGACTAGCGGACACAATGAGCAGTTCTTC CSVRDYGTSGHNEQFF
. 14 few TRBJ2-1 TRBV30 TGTGCCTGGACTGTAGGAGGACTAACCAATGAGCAGTTCTTC CAWTVGGLTNEQFF
. 16 few TRBJ1-5 TRBV12-5 TGTGCTAGTGGATCGGGGACGGGTGTGGGCAATCAGCCCCAGCATTTT CASGSGTGVGNQPQHF
TRBD2 12 . TRBJ2-3 TRBV29-1 TGCAGCGGGGGGGGGAACTCAGATACGCAGTATTTT CSGGGNSDTQYF
. 13 . TRBJ2-2 TRBV28 TGTGCCAGCAGTTTCCCGGGGACCGGGGAGCTGTTTTTT CASSFPGTGELFF
. 14 . TRBJ1-2 TRBV18 TGTGCCAGCTCCACTCCTCCGACAGTCTATGGCTACACCTTC CASSTPPTVYGYTF
. 12 few TRBJ2-7 TRBV6-5 TGTGCCAGCAGGGATCGAACCTACGAGCAGTACTTC CASRDRTYEQYF
. 14 few TRBJ2-5 TRBV30 TGTGCCTGGACAATTGACGGGGAAGCGGAGACCCAGTACTTC CAWTIDGEAETQYF
TRBD1 14 . TRBJ1-5 TRBV28 TGTGCCAGCAGCGGGGACAGGGCCCCGTGGCCCCAGCATTTT CASSGDRAPWPQHF
. 12 . TRBJ2-3 TRBV30 TGTGCCTGGGACCTCGGCACAGATACGCAGTATTTT CAWDLGTDTQYF
TRBD2 13 . TRBJ2-5 TRBV2 TGTGCCAGCGAGCGGGGGGTTTTGGAGACCCAGTACTTC CASERGVLETQYF
TRBD2 12 few TRBJ2-3 TRBV29-1 TGCAGCGTTGAAACTAGCGCAGATACGCAGTATTTT CSVETSADTQYF
TRBD1 14 . TRBJ2-3 TRBV5-1 TGCGCCAGCAGCGGACAGGGTCACACAGATACGCAGTATTTT CASSGQGHTDTQYF
TRBD1 13 . TRBJ1-2 TRBV7-9 TGTGCCAGCAGCCCTCCAGGGGGTCATGGCTACACCTTC CASSPPGGHGYTF
TRBD1 17 . TRBJ2-3 TRBV5-4 TGTGCCAGCAGCTTGGATCCGACAGGGGGGAGCACAGATACGCAGTATTTT CASSLDPTGGSTDTQYF
. 19 . TRBJ1-1 TRBV5-1 TGCGCCAGCAGCTTGGGGCTGGACAGCCAGACAGTCATGAACACTGAAGCTTTCTTT CASSLGLDSQTVMNTEAFF
. 13 . TRBJ1-3 TRBV28 TGTGCCAGCAGTTCCGTCCAGGGAGACACCATATATTTT CASSSVQGDTIYF
. 12 once TRBJ2-5 TRBV11-3 TGTGCCAGCAGCACTAATCTGAAGACCCAGTACTTC CASSTNLKTQYF
TRBD1 15 . TRBJ2-7 TRBV6-5 TGTGCCAGCAGGAGGGACAGGGGGCCCCTTACCGAGCAGTACTTC CASRRDRGPLTEQYF
TRBD1 12 few TRBJ2-7 TRBV29-1 TGCAGCGGGGGGACAGGGGAAAGCGAGCAGTACTTC CSGGTGESEQYF
. 11 few TRBJ2-5 TRBV29-1 TGCAGCACCGACCCCATGGAGACCCAGTACTTC CSTDPMETQYF
TRBD2 15 . TRBJ2-7 TRBV5-1 TGCGCCAGCAGCTTGGGGAGCGGGAGGAAGGACGAGCAGTACTTC CASSLGSGRKDEQYF
TRBD2 15 . TRBJ2-5 TRBV27 TGTGCCAGCAGTTTAGGGGTCCTAGCGGGAGAGACCCAGTACTTC CASSLGVLAGETQYF